This TCR beta chain was recorded in a study of cytomegalovirus exposure and HLA in healthy donors. General study results and limits: The study flagged roughly 150 TCR beta chains as cytomegalovirus-associated. At a 0.05 false discovery rate, a later analysis found 18,000 or so TCR beta sequences to be associated with HLA alleles. A previous analysis found most TCR beta V segments productive roughly 87% or roughly 30% of the time.

Vbeta (60) and Jbeta (13) primers were used in the PCR. Assay: immunoSEQ multiplex PCR; the TCRdb copy retains only in-frame clones and omits some. The repertoire holds approximately 85,000 clones, with 62% as singletons. On this clone itself: Its target is unknown.

CDR3 length: 15 residues. The V end was cut by 0 bases, the J end by 6 bases, with 14 bases between. Germline V gene lookup returns CDR1 MNHEY and CDR2 SVGAGI. Sequencing was done on a sample of PBMCs. This chain connects TRBV6-5 to TRBJ1-1; D remains unclear. The receptor was isolated from a woman aged 25 to 39 in good health and CMV-seropositive. In DNA, the CDR3 is TGTGCCAGCAGTTACTCGATAATGGCGGAGGCTGAAGCTTTCTTT. The encoded protein is CASSYSIMAEAEAFF.